These 15 T cell receptor beta chains were all obtained from the same sample, sequenced in a study of breast tumors, draining lymph nodes, adjacent tissues. TCRdb fed the multiplex PCR reads into MiXCR, producing one record per CDR3 protein. The repertoire holds 10,000 or so distinct CDR3 sequences, about 42% seen once, with 12% to 15% in the top ten. The sequenced material came from tumor-adjacent breast tissue. The receptor source for this set is a female donor with breast cancer. Some clones in this sample may be carry-over from other donors' samples.

This clonotype rates as medium-sized. The V call is TRBV7-9, the J call TRBJ2-6; TRBD1 matches 7 bases. V gave up 5 bases and J gave up 2 bases; unmatched junction bases: 3. There are 15 residues in the CDR3. Germline V lookup: CDR1 SEHNR, CDR2 FQNEAQ (reference sequence). The DNA of the CDR3 is TGTGCCAGCAGCCGACAGGGTACTGGGGCCAACGTCCTGACTTTC. Protein product: CASSRQGTGANVLTF.

The rearrangement joins TRBV10-3 to TRBJ2-7; no definite D call. Germline-derived CDR1 and CDR2 are ENHRY and SYGVKD. The CDR3 length is 13 residues. Trimming took 2 bases from V and 3 from J, leaving 8 bases between them. DNA of the CDR3: TGTGCCATCAGTGAGGGGCCCGGCTACGAGCAGTACGTC. This gives the protein CAISEGPGYEQYV.

The rearrangement uses TRBV29-1 and TRBJ2-2; D unclear. CDR1 is SQVTM, CDR2 ANQGSEA, per germline. The CDR3 covers 17 residues. Between the trimmed V and J ends, which lost 0 bases and 0 bases, there was a span of 14 bases. Here the CDR3 reads CSVEDRSKLPNTGELFF. CDR3 sequence (DNA): TGCAGCGTTGAAGATCGGAGTAAACTACCGAACACCGGGGAGCTGTTTTTT.

This clonotype was observed many times. This chain links TRBV25-1 with TRBJ2-3; no clear D gene. Germline CDR1 is MGHDK and CDR2 is SYGVNS. Trimming left V 0 bases short and J 6 bases short, with 10 bases between. This CDR3 region has 14 residues. CDR3 sequence reads: CASSEYSLVDTQYF. In nucleotides, the CDR3 is TGTGCCAGCAGTGAATATAGTCTAGTGGATACGCAGTATTTT.

As DNA, the CDR3 is TGCGCCAGCAGCCAAGGACAGGGAACGGTAGCTTTCTTT. The encoded protein is CASSQGQGTVAFF. The chain links TRBV4-1 to TRBJ1-1, with TRBD1 matching 7 bases. Per the germline V gene, CDR1 is MGHRA and CDR2 is YSYEKL. The V and J ends lost 1 base and 10 bases, in that order; junction bases with no gene match: 6. The CDR3 is 13 residues long.

This clonotype was observed once. The junction shows a germline mismatch at one end, possibly a read error. The chain employs TRBV6-2 or TRBV6-3 and TRBJ2-3, with 9 bases fitting TRBD2. This CDR3 has 15 amino acids. From germline, CDR1 is MNHEY and CDR2 SVGEGT. For the CDR3, the DNA is TGTGCCAGCAGTTACGCTAGCGGGGTCACAGATACGCAGTACTTT. Protein: CASSYASGVTDTQYF.

This clonotype was recorded many times. The chain is built from TRBV29-1 and TRBJ2-1, with 9 bases aligning to TRBD2. The V gene's germline CDR1 is SQVTM and CDR2 ANQGSEA. The CDR3 totals 16 residues. V shed 7 bases and J 6 bases; nucleotides not matched to a gene: 16. The CDR3 DNA follows: TGCAGCGGGGGGGCGGGTGGGGGACTAGCCCTCAATGAGCAGTTCTTC. Translation gives CSGGAGGGLALNEQFF.

Note on this clonotype: Germline is not matched at one junction end, which may reflect a read error. This sequence joins TRBV5-1 and TRBJ2-1; 11 bases are a match to TRBD2. The CDR3 runs to 16 residues. Germline CDR1 SGHRS, CDR2 YFSETQ. CDR3 bases: TGTGCCAGCAGCTTCCCTTTAGGGACTAGCGGCCCTGAGCAGTTCTTC. Translated: CASSFPLGTSGPEQFF.

The chain recombines TRBV10-3 with TRBJ2-7; TRBD1 matches 9 bases. Trimming removed 3 bases from V and 3 bases from J; junction bases left unmatched: 6. In germline, CDR1 is ENHRY, CDR2 SYGVKD. The CDR3 has 15 amino acids. CDR3 residues: CAISDKGTGIYEQYF. In nucleotides, the CDR3 is TGTGCCATCAGTGATAAGGGGACAGGGATCTACGAGCAGTACTTC.

The chain recombines TRBV5-1 with TRBJ2-3, with TRBD1 identical over 9 bases. CDR3 length: 14 amino acids. After removal of 4 bases from V and 4 bases from J, the junction contained 4 bases not matched to a gene. The germline CDR1 and CDR2 sequences are SGHRS and YFSETQ. The CDR3 sequence is CASSPGQGSDTQYF. CDR3 sequence (DNA): TGCGCCAGCAGCCCCGGACAGGGGTCAGATACGCAGTATTTT.

This clonotype showed up many times. The J gene is TRBJ1-2, the V gene TRBV28; possibly TRBD1 for D (5 bases). Deletions cut 10 bases from V and 3 bases from J, with 18 bases between. Germline V gives CDR1 MDHEN, CDR2 SYDVKM. This CDR3 contains 14 residues. Written as DNA, the CDR3 is TGTGCCACCCACAACCCAGACAGATACTATGGCTACACCTTC. This translates into CATHNPDRYYGYTF.

Points on this clonotype: This may arise from a read error, as a much more abundant clone is one base away. The V call is TRBV5-4, the J call TRBJ2-5, with 7 bases lining up with TRBD1. Germline CDR1 reads SGHNT; CDR2 reads YYREEE (reference sequence). The CDR3 sequence is 14 residues long. CDR3 residues: CASSWPGQQEAQYF. CDR3 coding DNA: TGTGCCAGCAGTTGGCCGGGACAGCAAGAGGCCCAGTACTTC.

This clonotype was seen repeatedly, ten times or more. The chain is built from TRBV6-1 and TRBJ2-2, with 7 bases fitting TRBD2. The CDR3 loop spans 15 amino acids. Germline V gene data show CDR1 as MNHNS and CDR2 as SASEGT. With V trimmed by 4 bases and J by 2 bases, 4 bases remained unmatched. Written as DNA, the CDR3 is TGTGCCAGCAGTGCCGCGGGACTAAACACCGGGGAGCTGTTTTTT. It specifies CASSAAGLNTGELFF.

As to this clonotype: A much larger clone is a single base away; this may be a read error. V usage is TRBV7-9 and J usage is TRBJ1-1; the D gene is possibly TRBD1 (5 bases). There are 12 residues in the CDR3. Germline V gives CDR1 SEHNR, CDR2 FQNEAQ (reference sequence). CDR3 loop: CDSSWDNTEAFF. The DNA for the CDR3 is TGTGACAGCAGCTGGGACAACACTGAAGCTTTCTTT.

This chain uses TRBV11-2 with TRBJ1-1, with D possibly matching TRBD1 (6 bases). Germline V gene lookup returns CDR1 SGHAT and CDR2 FQNNGV. This CDR3 spans 11 amino acids. With 5 bases removed from V and 11 bases from J, the gap between germline ends came to 12 bases. CDR3 coding DNA: TGTGCCAGCAGCCGGGGGCGCGGGGCTTTCTTT. Protein: CASSRGRGAFF.